This T cell receptor beta chain stems from a study of cytomegalovirus exposure and HLA in healthy donors. About the study: About 85 million unique TCRs from HLA-typed donors were held in an early release of data.

Germline CDR1 reads MDHEN; CDR2 reads SYDVKM. The CDR3 loop spans 16 amino acids. The V segment lost 3 bases and the J segment 7 bases; nucleotides outside the gene matches: 11. Study outcomes and limitations: Reportedly, HLA-A and HLA-B alleles of most subjects were accurately predicted from TCR beta. It was reportedly the case that the classifier diagnosed cytomegalovirus status with high specificity and sensitivity.

With 60 Vbeta and 13 Jbeta primers, the PCR was carried out. The assay was immunoSEQ multiplex PCR, and TCRdb's table has in-frame clones only and misses some. The sample consists of 150,000 or so clones, more than 70% of them appearing once. Donors were nominally healthy when sampled, though unrecorded immune exposures were likely. In regard to this clone: Antigen: not known.

Material for sequencing was PBMCs. The chain recombines TRBV28 with TRBJ2-1, with 8 bases lining up with TRBD1. The receptor's source is a man in his forties or fifties in good health and CMV-seronegative. The DNA of the CDR3 is TGTGCCAGCAGTTTCCTGGCAGGGGGCGGCTTTAATGAGCAGTTCTTC. Protein sequence: CASSFLAGGGFNEQFF.